The 19 T cell receptor beta chains below all came from one sample that was sequenced in a study. Using its own MiXCR run on the 5' RACE reads, TCRdb lists one record per CDR3 protein. This table has about 57,000 distinct CDR3 sequences, less than 30% appearing once. Cells sorted as Tregs were CD4+, CD25+ and CD127-/low. Sequencing input: tumor-infiltrating Tregs sorted from the breast tumor. The receptor set was obtained from a female donor with breast cancer.

This CDR3 reads CASSVDVPGGVQNEQFF. CDR3 in DNA: TGTGCCAGCAGCGTAGATGTGCCTGGCGGGGTGCAAAATGAGCAGTTCTTC. The chain combines TRBV9 with TRBJ2-1, with D possibly matching TRBD2 (6 bases). The CDR3 runs to 17 residues. V dropped 0 bases and J dropped 7 bases, with 20 bases sitting between them. Germline V gives CDR1 SGDLS, CDR2 YYNGEE.

This clonotype appeared a few times. The V gene is TRBV12-3 or TRBV12-4, the J gene TRBJ1-4; D is uncertain. This CDR3 has 12 residues. Trimming took 2 bases from V and 8 from J, leaving 6 bases between them. CDR3 in amino acids: CASSLREEKLFF. The CDR3 DNA reads TGTGCCAGCAGTTTACGGGAAGAAAAACTGTTTTTT.

This clonotype turned up a few times. One base away lies a much larger clone, so this may be a sequencing read error. This chain links TRBV6-6 with TRBJ1-5; TRBD1 aligns across 7 bases. CDR3 length equals 15 residues. CDR1 is MNHNY, CDR2 SVGAGI, per germline (reference sequence). The junction had 10 bases not matched to a gene; V was cut back by 6 bases and J by 5 bases. The CDR3 region is CASSPGQLCDQPQHF. The DNA for the CDR3 is TGTGCCAGCAGCCCGGGACAGCTGTGCGATCAGCCCCAGCATTTT.

The chain links TRBV18 to TRBJ2-5; maybe TRBD1 (5 bases). The CDR3 extends over 14 amino acids. Trimming removed 3 bases at V and 3 bases at J, with 11 bases between. Germline values: CDR1 KGHSH, CDR2 LQKENI. CDR3: CASSPSQVEETQYF. Here the CDR3 DNA reads TGTGCCAGCTCACCCTCACAGGTCGAAGAGACCCAGTACTTC.

A note on this clonotype: A single base separates this from a much larger clone, so it may be a read error. The chain recombines TRBV5-1 with TRBJ2-5; 10 nucleotides match TRBD1. In germline, CDR1 is SGHRS, CDR2 YFSETQ. The CDR3 consists of 16 residues. The CDR3 sequence is CASSLGSGTGDVTLYF. In DNA, the CDR3 is TGCGCCAGCAGCTTGGGAAGCGGGACAGGGGATGTGACCCTGTACTTC.

The chain combines TRBV9 with TRBJ2-3, with D possibly being TRBD1 (6 bases). The CDR3 contains 15 residues. V lost 1 base and J 3 bases, leaving 12 bases between the germline ends. CDR1 is SGDLS, CDR2 YYNGEE, per germline. CDR3 protein: CASSVQGLATDTQYF. The CDR3 DNA sequence: TGTGCCAGCAGCGTACAGGGGCTCGCGACAGATACGCAGTATTTT.

The chain employs TRBV6-1 and TRBJ2-5; D is ambiguous. The ends were cut back, 4 bases at V and 1 base at J, with 7 bases in the middle. Germline CDR1 and CDR2: MNHNS and SASEGT. The CDR3 runs to 13 residues. CDR3 residues: CASSVGSQETQYF. Written as DNA, the CDR3 is TGTGCCAGCAGTGTGGGTTCCCAAGAGACCCAGTACTTC.

J is TRBJ1-1 and V is TRBV18; 8 nucleotides line up with TRBD1. J lost 3 bases, V lost 6 bases, and 12 bases had no gene match. This CDR3 has 16 amino acids. Germline assignment: CDR1 KGHSH and CDR2 LQKENI. CDR3 sequence: CASSLDRGLSDTEAFF. For the CDR3, the DNA is TGTGCCAGCTCCCTTGACAGGGGATTGTCGGACACTGAAGCTTTCTTT.

There are a few counts of this clonotype. The junction does not match germline at one end; this may be a read error. The V gene is TRBV5-5, the J gene TRBJ2-7; a weak D match, TRBD2 (6 bases). Germline-derived CDR1 and CDR2 are SGHKS and YYEKEE (reference sequence). The CDR3 has 16 residues. CDR3 in amino acids: CASPFSAGTMRNEQYF. CDR3 coding DNA: TGCGCCAGCCCCTTTTCGGCGGGGACGATGAGAAACGAGCAGTACTTC.

Details on this clonotype: A read error may account for a junction end that differs from germline. The J gene is TRBJ2-5, the V gene TRBV2, with TRBD2 matching 10 bases. The CDR3 length is 16 residues. The V gene's germline CDR1 is SNHLY and CDR2 FYNNEI. The CDR3 nucleotides read TGTGCCAGCAGTGAACTAGCGGGAGTTAGGGAAGAGACCCAGCACTTC. Translating it yields CASSELAGVREETQHF.

This clonotype was counted between two and nine times. This chain connects TRBV9 to TRBJ2-1; TRBD1 or TRBD2 may be the D gene (6 bases each). From germline, CDR1 is SGDLS and CDR2 YYNGEE. V was shortened by 3 bases and J by 7 bases, with 20 bases between the two germline ends. The CDR3 loop spans 16 amino acids. The CDR3 region has the DNA TGTGCCAGCAGCGCTGAATGGGACACTGGGGGGAATGAGCAGTTCTTC. Its translation is CASSAEWDTGGNEQFF.

This clonotype was counted a few times. The chain carries TRBV7-6 and TRBJ2-1; the match to TRBD2 covers 11 bases. The CDR3 has 16 amino acids. With 1 base clipped from V and 6 bases from J, the junction kept 5 bases outside the gene matches. Germline assignment: CDR1 SGHVS and CDR2 FNYEAQ. CDR3: CASSLGTSGSANEQFF. The CDR3 DNA reads TGTGCCAGCAGCTTAGGTACTAGCGGGAGTGCCAATGAGCAGTTCTTC. Looking up the rest from reference TRBV7-6 and TRBJ2-1 gives the full variable domain: GAGVSQSPRYKVTKRGQDVALRCDPISGHVSLYWYRQALGQGPEFLTYFNYEAQQDKSGLPNDRFSAERPEGSISTLTIQRTEQRDSAMYRCASSLGTSGSANEQFFGPGTRLTVL.

The V and J genes are TRBV5-1 and TRBJ1-3; unclear D gene. V lost 4 bases to trimming and J lost 4 bases, with 15 bases between them. Per germline, CDR1 SGHRS and CDR2 YFSETQ. This CDR3 contains 15 residues. The CDR3 DNA reads as TGCGCCAGCAGCACAACCCGGGCCTCGGGAAACACCATATATTTT. Amino acids: CASSTTRASGNTIYF.

This clonotype was observed a few times. This sequence joins TRBV7-8 and TRBJ2-6, with 8 positions matching TRBD1. There are 16 residues in the CDR3. Germline assignment: CDR1 SGHVS and CDR2 FQNEAQ. After removal of 5 bases from V and 4 bases from J, the junction contained 7 bases not matched to a gene. The CDR3 protein is CASSLRTGTGANVLTF. The CDR3 DNA follows: TGTGCCAGCAGCCTCCGGACAGGGACAGGGGCCAACGTCCTGACTTTC.

There are many counts of this clonotype. CDR3 in amino acids: CASSLGTGGREKLFF. CDR3 nucleotides: TGCGCCAGCAGCTTGGGGACAGGGGGTCGTGAAAAACTGTTTTTT. The rearrangement joins TRBV5-1 to TRBJ1-4; 10 bases agree with TRBD1. The CDR3 runs 15 residues. Germline V gives CDR1 SGHRS, CDR2 YFSETQ. After removal of 0 bases from V and 7 bases from J, the junction contained 3 bases not matched to a gene.

This clonotype appeared a few times. The CDR3 sequence is CASSTGGGMSTDTQYF. CDR3 bases: TGTGCCAGCAGCACCGGCGGAGGGATGAGCACAGATACGCAGTATTTT. V gene TRBV5-5 combines with J gene TRBJ2-3; the D gene is possibly TRBD2 (6 bases). Trimming removed 4 bases at V and 0 bases at J, with 15 bases between. CDR1 and CDR2 from the germline V gene are SGHKS and YYEKEE (reference sequence). CDR3 length equals 16 residues.

The chain couples TRBV18 to TRBJ2-2; D not resolved. V shed 3 bases and J shed 1 base, with 12 bases lying between them. There are 16 residues in the CDR3. Germline V CDR1 and CDR2: KGHSH, LQKENI. This CDR3 is CASSPPVAENTGELFF. DNA of the CDR3: TGTGCCAGCTCACCCCCGGTGGCAGAGAACACCGGGGAGCTGTTTTTT.

This clonotype was counted between two and nine times. This chain connects TRBV9 to TRBJ1-2, with D hard to call. The V gene lost 4 bases and the J gene lost 5 bases, with 12 bases spanning the gap. Germline CDR1 reads SGDLS; CDR2 reads YYNGEE. The CDR3 runs to 13 residues. The CDR3: CASSPDGPYGYTF. The CDR3, as DNA: TGTGCCAGCAGCCCGGACGGACCATATGGCTACACCTTC. The whole variable domain, filled in from reference TRBV9 and TRBJ1-2, reads DSGVTQTPKHLITATGQRVTLRCSPRSGDLSVYWYQQSLDQGLQFLIQYYNGEERAKGNILERFSAQQFPDLHSELNLSSLELGDSALYFCASSPDGPYGYTFGSGTRLTVV.

This clonotype was seen repeatedly, ten times or more. The V call is TRBV2, the J call TRBJ1-1; D gene unclear. There are 12 residues in the CDR3. Germline V gives CDR1 SNHLY, CDR2 FYNNEI. CDR3 DNA sequence: TGTGTCAGTGACCGTTGGGGCACTGAAGCTTTCTTT. Translating gives CVSDRWGTEAFF.